The 29 T cell receptor beta chains in this list originate from one sample, sequenced in a study of blood T cell repertoires in COVID-19. Sequencing was performed with immunoSEQ multiplex PCR; in TCRdb, only in-frame clones are kept and a portion is missing. The data show 50,000 to 70,000 clones, with 70% to 80% seen just once and 3% to 3.5% held by the top ten. The sequenced sample consisted of peripheral blood. These TCRs come from a man aged 60 to 75 with acute or convalescent COVID-19.

The rearrangement joins TRBV30 to TRBJ1-1; D gene uncertain. The CDR3 runs 11 residues. Germline V CDR1 and CDR2: GTSNPN, SVGIG (reference sequence). Trimming removed 4 bases from V and 5 bases from J, with 8 bases in between. CDR3 loop: CAWTPKTEAFF. The CDR3, as DNA: TGTGCCTGGACCCCCAAAACTGAAGCTTTCTTT.

The chain couples TRBV18 to TRBJ2-5; 8 bases agree with TRBD2. Germline V gives CDR1 KGHSH, CDR2 LQKENI. The CDR3 has 15 residues. Trimming removed 3 bases from V and 0 bases from J; junction bases left unmatched: 3. The CDR3 loop reads CASSPSRGDQETQYF. CDR3 DNA: TGTGCCAGCTCACCCTCGCGGGGGGACCAAGAGACCCAGTACTTC.

This chain links TRBV20-1 with TRBJ2-5, with no clear D. The V end was cut by 6 bases, the J end by 5 bases, with 10 bases between. Germline V lookup: CDR1 DFQATT, CDR2 SNEGSKA (reference sequence). The CDR3 runs to 11 residues. The CDR3: CSADQRETQYF. CDR3 coding DNA: TGCAGTGCCGACCAGCGTGAGACCCAGTACTTC.

The rearrangement uses TRBV6-2 or TRBV6-3 and TRBJ2-7; 9 nucleotides agree with TRBD2. The CDR3 extends over 16 amino acids. V trimming: 2 bases; J trimming: 3 bases; junction bases outside the gene matches: 8. Germline CDR1 MNHEY, CDR2 SVGEGT. The CDR3 DNA reads as TGTGCCAGCAGTTACGAAGCGGGAGGAAATTTCTACGAGCAGTACTTC. The encoded protein is CASSYEAGGNFYEQYF.

This clone appeared a few times. One end of the junction is discordant with germline, which a read error may explain. V usage is TRBV18 and J usage is TRBJ2-7; D possibly corresponds to TRBD2 (6 bases). The CDR3 runs to 12 residues. Germline V CDR1 and CDR2: KGHSH, LQKENI. CDR3 protein: CASRGLSHEQYF. CDR3 DNA: TGTGCCAGTAGGGGACTCTCCCACGAGCAGTACTTC.

Only one count was recorded for this clone. This CDR3 reads CASGTGTGDEKLFF. Here the CDR3 DNA reads TGTGCCAGCGGCACCGGGACAGGGGATGAAAAACTGTTTTTT. The rearrangement joins TRBV7-6 to TRBJ1-4; 10 bases line up with TRBD1. CDR3 size: 14 residues. Germline V gene sequence: CDR1 SGHVS, CDR2 FNYEAQ. V lost 8 bases, J lost 6 bases, and 6 bases stayed unmatched.

The chain is built from TRBV28 and TRBJ2-5, with D possibly being TRBD2 (5 bases). The CDR3 is 15 amino acids. CDR1 and CDR2 (germline): MDHEN, SYDVKM. Trimming stripped 4 bases from V and 5 bases from J, with 17 bases between. The CDR3 loop is CASSSMTSTGETQYF. The DNA of the CDR3 is TGTGCCAGCAGTTCCATGACATCGACGGGGGAGACCCAGTACTTC.

This clone has just one count. Here the CDR3 DNA reads TGTGCCAGCACCGTTACGACAGCAATGAACACTGAAGCTTTCTTT. Its protein is CASTVTTAMNTEAFF. The gene calls are TRBV3-1 (or the pseudogene TRBV3-2) and TRBJ1-1; perhaps TRBD1 as D (5 bases). This CDR3 comprises 15 residues. Germline V gene data show CDR1 as LGHDT and CDR2 as YNNKEL (reference sequence). V was trimmed by 7 bases and J by 0 bases, leaving 15 bases between them.

This chain connects TRBV7-8 to TRBJ1-1, with D possibly TRBD1 on 5 matching bases. CDR1 and CDR2 (germline): SGHVS, FQNEAQ. Trimming stripped 2 bases from V and 5 bases from J, with 15 bases between. The CDR3 runs to 15 residues. The chain's CDR3 is CASSLLSRAKTEAFF. For the CDR3, the DNA is TGTGCCAGCAGCTTACTGTCCAGGGCGAAGACTGAAGCTTTCTTT. Full variable domain (rest looked up from reference TRBV7-8 and TRBJ1-1): GAGVSQSPRYKVAKRGQDVALRCDPISGHVSLFWYQQALGQGPEFLTYFQNEAQLDKSGLPSDRFFAERPEGSVSTLKIQRTQQEDSAVYLCASSLLSRAKTEAFFGQGTRLTVV.

J is TRBJ1-2 and V is TRBV2; 7 bases map to TRBD1. J lost 4 bases, V lost 7 bases, and 9 bases had no gene match. Per the germline V gene, CDR1 is SNHLY and CDR2 is FYNNEI. This CDR3 contains 14 residues. The CDR3 coding sequence is TGTGCCAGCACCATCAAAGGGGGCAGCTATGGCTACACCTTC. Residues: CASTIKGGSYGYTF.

The chain combines TRBV24-1 with TRBJ2-1, with 7 bases aligning to TRBD2. This CDR3 region has 15 residues. Trimming removed 3 bases from V and 2 bases from J; junction bases left unmatched: 3. Germline CDR1 KGHDR, CDR2 SFDVKD. CDR3 protein: CATSDHSGTYNEQFF. In nucleotides, the CDR3 is TGTGCCACCAGTGATCACAGCGGGACCTACAATGAGCAGTTCTTC.

This chain uses TRBV28 with TRBJ1-5; TRBD1 is a possible D gene (5 bases). This CDR3 region has 14 residues. V was cut by 2 bases and J by 4 bases, with 9 bases left in between. In germline, CDR1 is MDHEN, CDR2 SYDVKM. CDR3 coding DNA: TGTGCCAGCAGTTTAGCGGCAGGGAATCAGCCCCAGCATTTT. Protein product: CASSLAAGNQPQHF.

The CDR3 bases are TGCGCCAGCAGCTGGACAGGGAATGGAGAAGAGACCCAGTACTTC. This sequence encodes CASSWTGNGEETQYF. The genes are TRBV5-1 and TRBJ2-5; 8 bases line up with TRBD1. Germline trimming cut 3 bases from V and 3 bases from J; bases unmatched to any gene: 7. The V gene's germline CDR1 is SGHRS and CDR2 YFSETQ. This CDR3 comprises 15 residues. The full variable domain, with the rest looked up from reference TRBV5-1 and TRBJ2-5, is KAGVTQTPRYLIKTRGQQVTLSCSPISGHRSVSWYQQTPGQGLQFLFEYFSETQRNKGNFPGRFSGRQFSNSRSEMNVSTLELGDSALYLCASSWTGNGEETQYFGPGTRLLVL.

The chain recombines TRBV11-3 with TRBJ2-2, with 13 bases that match TRBD2. J lost 6 bases, V lost 4 bases, and 8 bases had no gene match. Germline V gene lookup returns CDR1 SGHNT and CDR2 YENEEA. This CDR3 region has 17 residues. The DNA for the CDR3 is TGTGCCAGCAGCTCCTGGACTAGCGGGAGAAAGGCCGGGGAGCTGTTTTTT. Translating it yields CASSSWTSGRKAGELFF.

J is TRBJ2-7 and V is TRBV7-2; TRBD1 agrees at 8 bases. The CDR3 contains 15 residues. The V gene end was trimmed by 1 base and the J gene end by 7 bases; junction bases not matched to a gene: 9. Germline assignment: CDR1 SGHTA and CDR2 FQGNSA. CDR3 in DNA: TGTGCCAGCAGCTTAGTAGGGACAGGCACAGGAGAGCAGTACTTC. Protein product: CASSLVGTGTGEQYF.

This chain connects TRBV5-1 to TRBJ2-2, with TRBD2 matching 8 bases. The CDR3 consists of 16 residues. The J segment lost 0 bases and the V segment lost 3 bases, leaving 4 bases of the junction unmatched. The germline gives CDR1 SGHRS, CDR2 YFSETQ. CDR3 residues: CASSWDSGANTGELFF. The CDR3 coding sequence is TGCGCCAGCAGCTGGGATAGCGGGGCGAACACCGGGGAGCTGTTTTTT.

The chain links TRBV4-1 to TRBJ2-1, with 12 bases lining up with TRBD2. Per germline, CDR1 MGHRA and CDR2 YSYEKL. J was trimmed by 10 bases and V by 1 base; bases with no gene match: 11. The CDR3 extends over 17 amino acids. DNA of the CDR3: TGCGCCAGCAGCCAAGGTGCGACTAGCGGGAGTGGGTGGGAGCAGTTCTTC. It is translated as CASSQGATSGSGWEQFF.

This clone occurred once. This chain links TRBV5-1 with TRBJ1-4; tentative D call: TRBD1 (5 bases). Trimming removed 4 bases at V and 0 bases at J, with 10 bases between. The CDR3 has 15 amino acids. The germline CDR1 and CDR2 sequences are SGHRS and YFSETQ. The CDR3 DNA reads as TGCGCCAGCAGCGATACGGGGGCAACTAATGAAAAACTGTTTTTT. As protein: CASSDTGATNEKLFF.

This chain links TRBV3-1 (or the pseudogene TRBV3-2) with TRBJ2-7; 8 nucleotides align to TRBD2. The germline V gene encodes CDR1 LGHDT and CDR2 YNNKEL (reference sequence). This CDR3 comprises 16 residues. V trimming: 4 bases; J trimming: 2 bases; junction bases outside the gene matches: 10. The CDR3 bases are TGTGCCAGCAGCCCAACTCGGGGGGGGCGCCCCTACGAGCAGTACTTC. Protein product: CASSPTRGGRPYEQYF.

The chain links TRBV2 to TRBJ1-2; D may be TRBD1 (6 bases). The V end lost 6 bases, the J end lost 6 bases, and 14 bases lay between the germline ends. The CDR3 sequence is 13 residues long. In germline, CDR1 is SNHLY, CDR2 FYNNEI. This chain's CDR3 is CASSQPAGDGYTF. For the CDR3, the DNA is TGTGCCAGCAGCCAACCGGCAGGGGATGGCTACACCTTC.

This clone was observed a single time. The chain is built from TRBV20-1 and TRBJ1-1; D is possibly TRBD1 (5 bases). Germline CDR1 is DFQATT and CDR2 is SNEGSKA (reference sequence). Trimming took off 3 bases at V and 3 bases at J, with 14 bases between the two ends. The CDR3 is 14 amino acids. This CDR3 reads CSASPGGRDTEAFF. Written as DNA, the CDR3 is TGCAGTGCTAGTCCGGGGGGAAGAGACACTGAAGCTTTCTTT.

This sequence joins TRBV10-3 and TRBJ2-3, with a tentative D call TRBD2 (7 bases). Trimming pared 2 bases from V and 3 bases from J, leaving 15 bases between. The CDR3 runs 16 residues. The germline V gene encodes CDR1 ENHRY and CDR2 SYGVKD. The CDR3 spells CAISERGGRDTDTQYF. The CDR3 nucleotides are TGTGCCATCAGTGAGAGGGGGGGACGTGATACAGATACGCAGTATTTT.

This clone was seen a handful of times. The rearrangement uses TRBV7-9 and TRBJ1-1; D unclear. The germline V and J ends were trimmed by 7 bases and 3 bases, with 9 bases remaining between them. CDR3 size: 12 residues. Germline values: CDR1 SEHNR, CDR2 FQNEAQ (reference sequence). The CDR3 spells CASTPPDTEAFF. The CDR3 DNA sequence: TGTGCCAGCACCCCTCCCGACACTGAAGCTTTCTTT. The full variable domain, with the rest looked up from reference TRBV7-9 and TRBJ1-1, is DTGVSQNPRHKITKRGQNVTFRCDPISEHNRLYWYRQTLGQGPEFLTYFQNEAQLEKSRLLSDRFSAERPKGSFSTLEIQRTEQGDSAMYLCASTPPDTEAFFGQGTRLTVV.

The chain joins TRBV19 to TRBJ2-1; tentatively, D is TRBD1 (5 bases). Germline CDR1 LNHDA, CDR2 SQIVND (reference sequence). The CDR3 totals 14 residues. V was cut by 6 bases and J by 4 bases, with 13 bases left in between. The CDR3 loop reads CASSRAADYNEQFF. CDR3 bases: TGTGCCAGTAGCAGGGCGGCAGATTACAATGAGCAGTTCTTC.

In this sample, this clone turned up once. V and J are TRBV6-5 and TRBJ2-7; D remains ambiguous. Trimming took 3 bases from V and 5 from J, leaving 8 bases between them. This CDR3 region has 12 residues. Germline CDR1 reads MNHEY; CDR2 reads SVGAGI. Here the CDR3 reads CASSYSADEQYF. The CDR3 region has the DNA TGTGCCAGCAGTTATTCTGCGGACGAGCAGTACTTC.

This clone was observed a single time. J is TRBJ2-7 and V is TRBV12-3 or TRBV12-4, with D perhaps matching TRBD2 (6 bases). The CDR3 sequence is 11 residues long. The germline V and J ends were trimmed by 10 bases and 3 bases, with 10 bases remaining between them. In DNA form, the CDR3 reads TGTGCCACCGGGACTTACTACGAGCAGTACTTC. Translating it yields CATGTYYEQYF.

This chain connects TRBV27 to TRBJ2-2; 7 bases line up with TRBD2. CDR1 is MNHEY and CDR2 is SMNVEV in the germline V gene (reference sequence). V lost 6 bases and J lost 5; bases outside the gene matches: 12. This CDR3 is 16 amino acids long. CDR3 protein: CASRVYGLESTGELFF. The CDR3 nucleotides read TGTGCCAGCAGAGTGTATGGACTAGAATCTACCGGGGAGCTGTTTTTT.

This chain's CDR3 is CASSVTGGHGYTF. The CDR3, as DNA: TGTGCCAGCTCGGTTACTGGGGGCCATGGCTACACCTTC. V usage is TRBV6-5 and J usage is TRBJ1-2, with a possible D match to TRBD1 (6 bases). Per the germline V gene, CDR1 is MNHEY and CDR2 is SVGAGI. V gave up 8 bases and J gave up 6 bases, with 16 bases separating them. CDR3 length: 13 residues.

This clone has more than one count but fewer than ten. The genes are TRBV5-1 and TRBJ1-1; TRBD1 might be the D (5 bases). This CDR3 has 15 amino acids. Trimming stripped 0 bases from V and 3 bases from J, with 12 bases between. Germline values: CDR1 SGHRS, CDR2 YFSETQ. The CDR3 DNA sequence: TGCGCCAGCAGCTTGGATTTGGACACCTACACTGAAGCTTTCTTT. As protein: CASSLDLDTYTEAFF.